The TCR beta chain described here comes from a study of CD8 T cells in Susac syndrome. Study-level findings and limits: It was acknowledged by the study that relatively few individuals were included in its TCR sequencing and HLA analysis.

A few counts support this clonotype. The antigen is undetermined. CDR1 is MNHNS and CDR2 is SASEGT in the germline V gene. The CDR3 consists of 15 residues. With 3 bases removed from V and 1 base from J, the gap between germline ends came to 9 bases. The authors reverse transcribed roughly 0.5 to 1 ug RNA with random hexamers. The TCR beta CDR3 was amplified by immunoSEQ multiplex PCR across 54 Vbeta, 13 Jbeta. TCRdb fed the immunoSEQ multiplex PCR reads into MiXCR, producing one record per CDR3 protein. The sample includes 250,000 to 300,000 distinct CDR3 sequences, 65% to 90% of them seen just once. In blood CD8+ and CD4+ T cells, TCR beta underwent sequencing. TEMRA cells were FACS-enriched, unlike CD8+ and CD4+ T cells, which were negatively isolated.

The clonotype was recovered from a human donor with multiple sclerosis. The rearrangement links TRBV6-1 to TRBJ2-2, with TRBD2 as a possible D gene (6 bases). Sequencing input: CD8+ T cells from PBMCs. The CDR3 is CASSELARNTGELFF. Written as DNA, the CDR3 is TGTGCCAGCAGTGAGCTAGCGAGGAACACCGGGGAGCTGTTTTTT.